Shown below are 11 T cell receptor beta chains from a single sample sequenced in a study of T cells in Graves' hyperthyroidism and ophthalmopathy. The CDR3 regions of TCR beta were amplified from RNA transcripts. The TCR CDR3 first-round RT-PCR relied on the HTBI primer set. In TCRdb, the multiplex PCR reads were re-called with MiXCR into one record per CDR3 protein. This sample carries hundreds of thousands of distinct CDR3 sequences, approximately 18% of them seen once, and the ten largest clones take over 15%. The sequenced sample was blood. All receptors come from a woman in her 50s with Graves' hyperthyroidism that later progressed to Graves' ophthalmopathy.

In this sample, this clonotype turned up many times. This sequence joins TRBV15 and TRBJ1-5; D not certain. The germline V and J ends were trimmed by 0 bases and 1 base, with 7 bases remaining between them. The germline gives CDR1 LNHNV, CDR2 YYDKDF (reference sequence). This CDR3 is built from 15 residues. CDR3 coding DNA: TGTGCCACCAGCAGAGATTTGGGCAGCAATCAGCCCCAGCATTTT. As protein: CATSRDLGSNQPQHF.

In its sample, this clonotype was seen many times. The CDR3 loop reads CSASAAGARQETQYF. The CDR3 DNA reads as TGCAGTGCTAGCGCGGCGGGGGCACGCCAAGAGACCCAGTACTTC. The chain is built from TRBV20-1 and TRBJ2-5; D might be TRBD2 (7 bases). Germline V gene sequence: CDR1 DFQATT, CDR2 SNEGSKA (reference sequence). V lost 3 bases, J lost 1 base, and 15 bases lay in between. CDR3 size: 15 residues.

This clonotype was found a few times. The chain joins TRBV19 to TRBJ1-5; D gene uncertain. The CDR3 totals 16 residues. Per the germline V gene, CDR1 is LNHDA and CDR2 is SQIVND (reference sequence). Trimming stripped 3 bases from V and 3 bases from J, with 15 bases between. The CDR3, as DNA: TGTGCCAGTAGTATGTTCGCTCGGGAGGACAATCAGCCCCAGCATTTT. It codes for CASSMFAREDNQPQHF.

CDR3: CASSVQGAGANVLTF. The DNA for the CDR3 is TGTGCCAGCAGCGTCCAGGGAGCTGGGGCCAACGTCCTGACTTTC. This chain links TRBV9 with TRBJ2-6; possibly TRBD1 or TRBD2 for D (5 bases each). This CDR3 contains 15 residues. The V end lost 2 bases, the J end lost 2 bases, and 8 bases lay between the germline ends. The germline gives CDR1 SGDLS, CDR2 YYNGEE.

This clonotype was found many times. The J gene is TRBJ2-7, the V gene TRBV3-1, with D possibly being TRBD1 (6 bases). The germline V gene encodes CDR1 LGHDT and CDR2 YNNKEL (reference sequence). Trimming stripped 0 bases from V and 3 bases from J, with 9 bases between. There are 14 residues in the CDR3. The CDR3 nucleotides read TGTGCCAGCAGCCAAGATCAGGGGAACTACGAGCAGTACTTC. It is translated as CASSQDQGNYEQYF.

This clonotype was seen repeatedly, ten times or more. The V gene is TRBV7-2, the J gene TRBJ1-2; 8 bases agree with TRBD1. The CDR3 length is 14 residues. The ends lost 2 bases at V and 5 bases at J; junction bases unmatched: 4. Germline V gives CDR1 SGHTA, CDR2 FQGNSA. CDR3 sequence: CASSLHRTGYGYTF. The CDR3 nucleotides are TGTGCCAGCAGCTTACACCGGACAGGGTATGGCTACACCTTC. Full variable domain (outside the CDR3, taken from reference TRBV7-2 and TRBJ1-2): GAGVSQSPSNKVTEKGKDVELRCDPISGHTALYWYRQSLGQGLEFLIYFQGNSAPDKSGLPSDRFSAERTGGSVSTLTIQRTQQEDSAVYLCASSLHRTGYGYTFGSGTRLTVV.

The genes are TRBV2 and TRBJ2-2; 11 bases are a match to TRBD1. V lost 10 bases, J lost 7 bases, and 14 bases stayed unmatched. Per germline, CDR1 SNHLY and CDR2 FYNNEI. The CDR3 sequence is 16 residues long. The CDR3 DNA is TGTGCCACCTACCCGGCGGACAGGGGGCCGGTCGGGGAGCTGTTTTTT. Encoded protein: CATYPADRGPVGELFF.

This rearrangement joins TRBV7-8 to TRBJ2-7, with D maybe TRBD2 (7 bases). V shed 5 bases and J shed 1 base, with 18 bases lying between them. The germline gives CDR1 SGHVS, CDR2 FQNEAQ. This CDR3 contains 16 residues. The CDR3 loop reads CASSGGGVGQSYEQYF. CDR3 nucleotide sequence: TGTGCCAGCAGCGGGGGAGGGGTCGGACAGTCCTACGAGCAGTACTTC. Filled out from reference TRBV7-8 and TRBJ2-7, the complete variable domain reads GAGVSQSPRYKVAKRGQDVALRCDPISGHVSLFWYQQALGQGPEFLTYFQNEAQLDKSGLPSDRFFAERPEGSVSTLKIQRTQQEDSAVYLCASSGGGVGQSYEQYFGPGTRLTVT.

This clonotype was seen only once. The chain recombines TRBV11-2 with TRBJ2-1, with D perhaps matching TRBD2 (5 bases). This CDR3 has 16 residues. From germline, CDR1 is SGHAT and CDR2 FQNNGV. Trimming shortened V by 1 base and J by 4 bases, and 14 bases separated the two germline ends. CDR3 amino acids: CASSLGNGVRYNEQFF. The CDR3 region has the DNA TGTGCCAGCAGCTTAGGGAACGGGGTGAGGTACAATGAGCAGTTCTTC. Full variable domain (missing parts from reference TRBV11-2 and TRBJ2-1): EAGVAQSPRYKIIEKRQSVAFWCNPISGHATLYWYQQILGQGPKLLIQFQNNGVVDDSQLPKDRFSAERLKGVDSTLKIQPAKLEDSAVYLCASSLGNGVRYNEQFFGPGTRLTVL.

This clonotype was seen ten or more times. The genes are TRBV9 and TRBJ1-1, with D perhaps TRBD1 (6 bases). The V gene's germline CDR1 is SGDLS and CDR2 YYNGEE. Trimming stripped 3 bases from V and 8 bases from J, with 17 bases between. The length of the CDR3 is 14 residues. The CDR3 protein is CASSETTRTVEAFF. CDR3 sequence (DNA): TGTGCCAGCAGCGAAACCACACGGACAGTCGAAGCTTTCTTT.

The chain is built from TRBV9 and TRBJ2-2, with D possibly matching TRBD2 (5 bases). CDR3 length equals 17 residues. Trimming stripped 0 bases from V and 6 bases from J, with 18 bases between. Germline-derived CDR1 and CDR2 are SGDLS and YYNGEE. This CDR3 is CASSVGGRGMSPGELFF. CDR3 DNA sequence: TGTGCCAGCAGCGTAGGCGGTAGAGGGATGAGTCCCGGGGAGCTGTTTTTT.